A single sample gave rise to the 31 T cell receptor beta chains below, sequenced in a study of cytomegalovirus exposure and HLA in healthy donors (TCRdb year 2017). Library generation was performed with the immunoSEQ multiplex PCR assay. For the multiplex PCR, a mixture combining 60 forward primers for TCR Vbeta segments and 13 reverse primers for TCR Jbeta segments was used. TCRdb limited this immuneACCESS table to in-frame rearrangements with V and J called. A share of clones is missing; checked studies link under half to unresolved V genes, and the rest is unexplained. The table for this sample lists around 100,000 clones; more than 75% of them were counted only once. Jointly, the top ten make up 10% of the sample. Source material: PBMCs. Receptor source: a woman between 18 and 29 years old in good health and CMV-seropositive.

This clone has more than one count but fewer than ten. The J gene is TRBJ2-3, the V gene TRBV4-3, with a possible D match to TRBD2 (5 bases). CDR1 and CDR2 from the germline V gene are LGHNA and YSLEER. The V gene lost 3 bases and the J gene lost 5 bases, with 9 bases spanning the gap. The CDR3 sequence is 13 residues long. The DNA of the CDR3 is TGCGCCAGCAGCCAGGCAGAGGGAGATACGCAGTATTTT. This translates into CASSQAEGDTQYF.

J is TRBJ1-2 and V is TRBV7-3; D unresolved. V was clipped by 5 bases and J by 4 bases, with 11 bases between them. The V gene's germline CDR1 is SGHTA and CDR2 FQGTGA. The CDR3 contains 13 residues. This CDR3 reads CASSRLGGYGYTF. CDR3 DNA sequence: TGTGCCAGCAGCCGATTAGGCGGCTATGGCTACACCTTC.

The CDR3 is CATSRERGNQPQHF. The CDR3 DNA reads TGTGCCACCAGCAGGGAGAGAGGCAATCAGCCCCAGCATTTT. The rearrangement uses TRBV15 and TRBJ1-5; D not certain. V dropped 3 bases and J dropped 2 bases, with 8 bases sitting between them. Germline values: CDR1 LNHNV, CDR2 YYDKDF (reference sequence). This CDR3 region has 14 residues. The whole variable domain, remainder taken from reference TRBV15 and TRBJ1-5, is DAMVIQNPRYQVTQFGKPVTLSCSQTLNHNVMYWYQQKSSQAPKLLFHYYDKDFNNEADTPDNFQSRRPNTSFCFLDIRSPGLGDTAMYLCATSRERGNQPQHFGDGTRLSIL.

This clone was counted once. The gene calls are TRBV4-1 and TRBJ1-4; perhaps TRBD1 as D (5 bases). V lost 9 bases to trimming and J lost 4 bases, with 12 bases between them. CDR1 is MGHRA and CDR2 is YSYEKL in the germline V gene. The CDR3 runs to 13 residues. For the CDR3, the DNA is TGCGCCAGTCATGGGGGGATTAATGAAAAACTGTTTTTT. Translated, it gives CASHGGINEKLFF.

The V and J genes are TRBV7-8 and TRBJ1-4; D might be TRBD1 (5 bases). The CDR3 contains 15 residues. Germline CDR1 SGHVS, CDR2 FQNEAQ. Trimming shortened V by 5 bases and J by 2 bases, and 12 bases separated the two germline ends. As DNA, the CDR3 is TGTGCCAGCAGCGAAAGGGAGGGGACTAATGAAAAACTGTTTTTT. Its translation: CASSEREGTNEKLFF.

The chain combines TRBV27 with TRBJ1-6; TRBD1 matches 10 bases. The V segment lost 0 bases and the J segment 7 bases; nucleotides outside the gene matches: 3. The CDR3 sequence is 16 residues long. Germline V gene data show CDR1 as MNHEY and CDR2 as SMNVEV (reference sequence). CDR3 nucleotide sequence: TGTGCCAGCAGTTTATCGGACAGGGGGAGAAATTCACCCCTCCACTTT. It is translated as CASSLSDRGRNSPLHF.

This clone was seen only once. The V call is TRBV30, the J call TRBJ1-4; 7 bases match TRBD1. With V trimmed by 4 bases and J by 0 bases, 11 bases remained unmatched. This CDR3 region has 17 residues. Germline assignment: CDR1 GTSNPN and CDR2 SVGIG (reference sequence). CDR3 in DNA: TGTGCCTGGAAGGGACAGTTAGGGGTCGCAACTAATGAAAAACTGTTTTTT. Translated, it gives CAWKGQLGVATNEKLFF.

CDR3 region: CASSFTGGLPYEQYF. The CDR3 DNA reads TGCGCCAGCAGCTTTACAGGGGGTCTTCCCTACGAGCAGTACTTC. The chain couples TRBV5-1 to TRBJ2-7; 8 bases align to TRBD1. The CDR3 contains 15 residues. Germline CDR1 and CDR2: SGHRS and YFSETQ. J gave up 2 bases and V 2 bases, and 6 bases lay outside the gene matches.

This chain connects TRBV5-1 to TRBJ2-1, with TRBD1 as a possible D gene (5 bases). The V gene's germline CDR1 is SGHRS and CDR2 YFSETQ. Trimming shortened V by 2 bases and J by 2 bases, and 11 bases separated the two germline ends. The CDR3 runs to 15 residues. CDR3 in amino acids: CASSFEGATYNEQFF. CDR3 nucleotide sequence: TGCGCCAGCAGCTTCGAAGGGGCGACCTACAATGAGCAGTTCTTC.

This clone occurred once. The CDR3 sequence is CASSYLGEGTEAFF. CDR3 DNA: TGTGCCAGCAGTTACCTCGGGGAGGGCACTGAAGCTTTCTTT. V and J are TRBV28 and TRBJ1-1; D ambiguous. Trimming cost V 4 bases and J 4 bases, with 13 bases left between them. This CDR3 has 14 amino acids. Looked up from germline, CDR1 is MDHEN and CDR2 is SYDVKM.

V usage is TRBV6-5 and J usage is TRBJ2-6; 8 bases match TRBD1. The CDR3 is made up of 15 amino acids. Trimming removed 11 bases from V and 2 bases from J; junction bases left unmatched: 8. CDR1 and CDR2 (germline): MNHEY, SVGAGI. CDR3 sequence (DNA): TGTGCCTCCCAGGGGGCCTCCGCTGGGGCCAACGTCCTGACTTTC. Encoded protein: CASQGASAGANVLTF.

The chain uses TRBV7-9 and TRBJ2-7; weak D call: TRBD2 (5 bases). This CDR3 region has 16 residues. V was clipped by 5 bases and J by 6 bases, with 23 bases between them. CDR1 SEHNR and CDR2 FQNEAQ come from the germline V gene (reference sequence). CDR3 DNA: TGTGCCAGCAGCCATCCTCCCGGACCGGGGATCATCGAGCAGTACTTC. This gives the protein CASSHPPGPGIIEQYF.

This clone is categorized as medium-sized. The chain recombines TRBV7-6 with TRBJ2-7; D is unclear. Germline V gives CDR1 SGHVS, CDR2 FNYEAQ. Trimming removed 5 bases at V and 3 bases at J, with 11 bases between. CDR3 length: 13 residues. Here the CDR3 DNA reads TGTGCCAGCAGCGCAGGTCCTAACTACGAGCAGTACTTC. It yields the protein CASSAGPNYEQYF. Looking up the rest from reference TRBV7-6 and TRBJ2-7 gives the full variable domain: GAGVSQSPRYKVTKRGQDVALRCDPISGHVSLYWYRQALGQGPEFLTYFNYEAQQDKSGLPNDRFSAERPEGSISTLTIQRTEQRDSAMYRCASSAGPNYEQYFGPGTRLTVT.

This sequence joins TRBV7-9 and TRBJ2-5, with 12 bases lining up with TRBD2. The CDR3 loop spans 15 amino acids. Germline CDR1 and CDR2: SEHNR and FQNEAQ (reference sequence). V trimming: 5 bases; J trimming: 2 bases; junction bases outside the gene matches: 3. CDR3: CASSPGTSGQETQYF. CDR3 in DNA: TGTGCCAGCAGCCCAGGGACTAGCGGGCAAGAGACCCAGTACTTC.

The rearrangement links TRBV7-9 to TRBJ2-1; D perhaps matches TRBD1 (5 bases). Trimming pared 3 bases from V and 0 bases from J, leaving 9 bases between. This CDR3 region has 15 residues. Germline V gene data show CDR1 as SEHNR and CDR2 as FQNEAQ (reference sequence). CDR3: CASSLQGSSYNEQFF. Here the CDR3 DNA reads TGTGCCAGCAGCTTGCAGGGAAGCTCCTACAATGAGCAGTTCTTC.

In nucleotides, the CDR3 is TGTGCCAGCAGTCCACAGGGTACTAGCAATCAGCCCCAGCATTTT. Its protein product is CASSPQGTSNQPQHF. This rearrangement joins TRBV2 to TRBJ1-5, with TRBD1 as a possible D gene (6 bases). This CDR3 comprises 15 residues. Germline values: CDR1 SNHLY, CDR2 FYNNEI. Trimming pared 5 bases from V and 0 bases from J, leaving 11 bases between.

Written as DNA, the CDR3 is TGTGCCAGCAGCCCTACGACTAGCGGCACAGCTTACAATGAGCAGTTCTTC. This gives the protein CASSPTTSGTAYNEQFF. The V gene is TRBV7-8, the J gene TRBJ2-1; 9 nucleotides match TRBD2. CDR3 length: 17 amino acids. V shed 5 bases, J shed 4 bases, and the junction held 12 bases outside the gene matches. Germline V gene lookup returns CDR1 SGHVS and CDR2 FQNEAQ.

The gene calls are TRBV7-7 and TRBJ2-3, with a possible D match to TRBD2 (6 bases). The germline V and J ends were trimmed by 5 bases and 1 base, with 16 bases remaining between them. Germline-derived CDR1 and CDR2 are SSHAT and FNYEAQ (reference sequence). The CDR3 covers 16 residues. The CDR3 coding sequence is TGTGCCAGCAGCGCCCTCCGTCCTAGCGGCACAGATACGCAGTATTTT. Translating gives CASSALRPSGTDTQYF.

V is TRBV4-3 and J is TRBJ2-7, with 7 positions matching TRBD2. Unmatched junction bases numbered 7, after V lost 0 bases and J lost 5 bases. Germline lookup yields CDR1 LGHNA and CDR2 YSLEER. The CDR3 runs 15 residues. The CDR3 DNA reads as TGCGCCAGCAGCCAAGATGCAGGCGGGAGCAACGAGCAGTACTTC. It yields the protein CASSQDAGGSNEQYF.

This clone appeared once. The chain uses TRBV4-3 and TRBJ2-7; 8 bases map to TRBD1. V dropped 0 bases and J dropped 3; count of bases not matched to a gene: 16. From germline, CDR1 is LGHNA and CDR2 YSLEER. CDR3 size: 19 residues. Written as DNA, the CDR3 is TGCGCCAGCAGCCAAGATTATGGGGGGCAGACAGGGGCATTCTACGAGCAGTACTTC. Amino acid sequence: CASSQDYGGQTGAFYEQYF.

The J gene is TRBJ1-1, the V gene TRBV18; a weak D match, TRBD1 (5 bases). V lost 1 base and J lost 5, with 8 bases in between. The germline V gene has CDR1 KGHSH and CDR2 LQKENI. This CDR3 spans 13 amino acids. Written as DNA, the CDR3 is TGTGCCAGCTCACCACAGGGGAGGACTGAAGCTTTCTTT. This sequence encodes CASSPQGRTEAFF.

This chain uses TRBV12-5 with TRBJ2-2; 9 bases align to TRBD2. The V and J ends lost 0 bases and 6 bases, in that order; junction bases with no gene match: 11. The CDR3 is 18 amino acids. CDR1 and CDR2 from the germline V gene are LGHNT and FRNRAP. CDR3 sequence (DNA): TGTGCTAGTGGTTTGGTACAAGGCGGGAGGGCGTTGCCCGGGGAGCTGTTTTTT. Its translation is CASGLVQGGRALPGELFF.

This clone is a singleton in its sample. The J gene is TRBJ2-7, the V gene TRBV29-1; the match to TRBD1 covers 7 bases. With 4 bases clipped from V and 3 bases from J, the junction kept 3 bases outside the gene matches. CDR3 length: 12 residues. Germline V gene lookup returns CDR1 SQVTM and CDR2 ANQGSEA. This chain's CDR3 is CSVGSGGYEQYF. For the CDR3, the DNA is TGCAGCGTTGGGTCAGGGGGCTACGAGCAGTACTTC.

This clone was detected only a few times. The chain uses TRBV5-1 and TRBJ1-1; D gene ambiguous. The length of the CDR3 is 11 residues. V was trimmed by 0 bases and J by 7 bases, leaving 4 bases between them. Germline loops: CDR1 SGHRS, CDR2 YFSETQ. The CDR3: CASSLGREAFF. The CDR3 coding sequence is TGCGCCAGCAGCTTGGGTCGTGAAGCTTTCTTT.

The rearrangement links TRBV5-1 to TRBJ1-4; D remains unclear. With 0 bases removed from V and 11 bases from J, the gap between germline ends came to 17 bases. The germline CDR1 and CDR2 sequences are SGHRS and YFSETQ. The CDR3 sequence is 15 residues long. CDR3 region: CASSLEISGVRKLFF. The CDR3 nucleotides read TGCGCCAGCAGCTTGGAGATCAGCGGGGTGAGGAAACTGTTTTTT. Based on the CDR3 plus reference TRBV5-1 and TRBJ1-4, the full variable domain is KAGVTQTPRYLIKTRGQQVTLSCSPISGHRSVSWYQQTPGQGLQFLFEYFSETQRNKGNFPGRFSGRQFSNSRSEMNVSTLELGDSALYLCASSLEISGVRKLFFGSGTQLSVL.

The chain employs TRBV5-1 and TRBJ2-1, with TRBD2 matching 12 bases. The germline V gene encodes CDR1 SGHRS and CDR2 YFSETQ. CDR3 length equals 16 residues. The ends lost 4 bases at V and 3 bases at J; junction bases unmatched: 5. The CDR3 DNA follows: TGCGCCAGCAGCATCGGACTAGCGGGGATCTACAATGAGCAGTTCTTC. It specifies CASSIGLAGIYNEQFF.

The chain uses TRBV5-4 and TRBJ2-5, with D hard to call. CDR3 length: 14 residues. The germline V gene encodes CDR1 SGHNT and CDR2 YYREEE (reference sequence). Trimming took 2 bases from V and 3 from J, leaving 11 bases between them. CDR3 DNA: TGTGCCAGCAGCTTTGAGAGTACTAAAGAGACCCAGTACTTC. The encoded protein is CASSFESTKETQYF.

V gene TRBV7-7 combines with J gene TRBJ2-2; the match to TRBD1 covers 7 bases. This CDR3 spans 13 amino acids. Unmatched junction bases numbered 5, after V lost 7 bases and J lost 6 bases. Germline V gives CDR1 SSHAT, CDR2 FNYEAQ (reference sequence). Here the CDR3 reads CASTPTGPGELFF. CDR3 nucleotides: TGTGCCAGCACCCCGACAGGGCCCGGGGAGCTGTTTTTT.

This clone was seen a few times. Sequence at one end of the junction differs from germline and may be a read error. The chain recombines TRBV29-1 with TRBJ1-5; the D is unclear. Germline assignment: CDR1 SQVTM and CDR2 ANQGSEA. The CDR3 is made up of 13 amino acids. CDR3 loop: CSVAVGNNKPQHF. DNA for the CDR3: TGCAGCGTTGCGGTCGGGAACAATAAGCCCCAGCATTTT. The full variable domain, with the rest looked up from reference TRBV29-1 and TRBJ1-5, is SAVISQKPSRDICQRGTSLTIQCQVDSQVTMMFWYRQQPGQSLTLIATANQGSEATYESGFVIDKFPISRPNLTFSTLTVSNMSPEDSSIYLCSVAVGNNKPQHFGDGTRLSIL.

The V gene is TRBV4-1, the J gene TRBJ2-1, with 7 positions matching TRBD2. Germline CDR1 reads MGHRA; CDR2 reads YSYEKL. CDR3 length: 14 amino acids. The V and J ends lost 0 bases and 8 bases, in that order; junction bases with no gene match: 4. The CDR3 here is CASSQDPGGDEQFF. CDR3 in DNA: TGCGCCAGCAGCCAAGATCCTGGGGGGGATGAGCAGTTCTTC.

The chain couples TRBV4-2 to TRBJ2-5; 8 nucleotides align to TRBD2. Trimming removed 1 base from V and 1 base from J; junction bases left unmatched: 14. Germline assignment: CDR1 LGHNA and CDR2 YNFKEQ. The CDR3 totals 19 residues. This chain's CDR3 is CASSQGSPLSGAIQETQYF. The CDR3 coding sequence is TGTGCCAGCAGCCAAGGTAGCCCCCTTAGCGGGGCGATCCAAGAGACCCAGTACTTC.